Listed here are 15 T cell receptor beta chains from one sample, sequenced in a study of blood T cell repertoires in COVID-19. This table comes from immunoSEQ multiplex PCR, and its TCRdb copy is limited to in-frame clones, with some not included. The sample contains around 250,000 clones, about 91% of which appear only once. Input material: PBMCs or T cells enriched from blood (not recorded which). These receptors were taken from a woman aged 40 to 50 with acute COVID-19.

V gene TRBV19 combines with J gene TRBJ1-5; D is unresolved. V was cut by 1 base and J by 4 bases, with 8 bases left in between. Germline values: CDR1 LNHDA, CDR2 SQIVND (reference sequence). This CDR3 has 14 residues. This chain's CDR3 is CASSIVGGNQPQHF. Here the CDR3 DNA reads TGTGCCAGTAGTATAGTGGGAGGGAATCAGCCCCAGCATTTT.

The chain employs TRBV4-3 and TRBJ2-5, with 7 bases lining up with TRBD2. Trimming at V came to 0 bases and at J to 5 bases, leaving 6 bases not matched to a gene. The CDR3 loop spans 15 amino acids. Germline V lookup: CDR1 LGHNA, CDR2 YSLEER. In DNA, the CDR3 is TGCGCCAGCAGCCAAGAGGGAGGGCTCGGGGAGACCCAGTACTTC. Its translation is CASSQEGGLGETQYF.

The table lists this clone with a count of one. The V gene is TRBV3-1 (or the pseudogene TRBV3-2), the J gene TRBJ2-1; TRBD2 is a possible D gene (5 bases). V dropped 0 bases and J dropped 9 bases, with 24 bases sitting between them. The CDR3 length is 18 residues. CDR1 and CDR2 from the germline V gene are LGHDT and YNNKEL (reference sequence). The CDR3 DNA follows: TGTGCCAGCAGCCAAGATTTCGGGGTAGGGATAGAAGAATCTGAGCAGTTCTTC. This sequence encodes CASSQDFGVGIEESEQFF.

This clone was seen a single time. The chain carries TRBV24-1 and TRBJ2-4, with D possibly TRBD1 on 7 matching bases. This CDR3 is built from 16 residues. The germline gives CDR1 KGHDR, CDR2 SFDVKD. V lost 4 bases to trimming and J lost 6 bases, with 18 bases between them. CDR3 loop: CATSERTTGRGNIQYF. As DNA, the CDR3 is TGTGCCACCAGTGAACGAACGACAGGGCGGGGAAACATTCAGTACTTC.

V is TRBV9 and J is TRBJ1-1; maybe TRBD1 (5 bases). Germline V gives CDR1 SGDLS, CDR2 YYNGEE. Trimming took 3 bases from V and 0 from J, leaving 9 bases between them. This CDR3 region has 14 residues. For the CDR3, the DNA is TGTGCCAGCAGCGCAAGACAGATGAACACTGAAGCTTTCTTT. Encoded protein: CASSARQMNTEAFF. The complete variable domain, with remaining parts taken from reference TRBV9 and TRBJ1-1, reads DSGVTQTPKHLITATGQRVTLRCSPRSGDLSVYWYQQSLDQGLQFLIQYYNGEERAKGNILERFSAQQFPDLHSELNLSSLELGDSALYFCASSARQMNTEAFFGQGTRLTVV.

This chain links TRBV19 with TRBJ1-2; D remains ambiguous. Trimming pared 0 bases from V and 3 bases from J, leaving 8 bases between. CDR3 length: 14 residues. Germline V CDR1 and CDR2: LNHDA, SQIVND (reference sequence). The CDR3, as DNA: TGTGCCAGTAGTATAGATGCGGAAGACTATGGCTACACCTTC. As protein: CASSIDAEDYGYTF.

V gene TRBV5-1 combines with J gene TRBJ2-3; 7 bases map to TRBD2. Germline V lookup: CDR1 SGHRS, CDR2 YFSETQ. CDR3 length equals 16 residues. V trimming: 5 bases; J trimming: 0 bases; junction bases outside the gene matches: 9. CDR3 in DNA: TGCGCCAGCAGAACGAGTAGCGGGCTAAGCACAGATACGCAGTATTTT. Its translation: CASRTSSGLSTDTQYF.

The CDR3 loop is CASSQRQATEQFF. CDR3 coding DNA: TGTGCCAGCAGCCAGCGGCAGGCGACTGAGCAGTTCTTC. The chain combines TRBV7-2 with TRBJ2-1; D may be TRBD2 (5 bases). CDR1 and CDR2 (germline): SGHTA, FQGNSA. The CDR3 totals 13 residues. Trimming removed 5 bases from V and 9 bases from J, with 14 bases in between.

This sequence joins TRBV28 and TRBJ2-7; possible D gene TRBD1, 5 bases. V dropped 8 bases and J dropped 6 bases, with 14 bases sitting between them. The CDR3 is 12 amino acids. Germline values: CDR1 MDHEN, CDR2 SYDVKM. The CDR3 protein is CASGIRGSEQYF. The CDR3 coding sequence is TGTGCCAGCGGCATTAGGGGTAGCGAGCAGTACTTC.

The chain joins TRBV15 to TRBJ2-1; maybe TRBD2 (5 bases). V was trimmed by 0 bases and J by 4 bases, leaving 16 bases between them. Looked up from germline, CDR1 is LNHNV and CDR2 is YYDKDF (reference sequence). This CDR3 spans 17 amino acids. The CDR3 loop reads CATSRDTVGSVYNEQFF. DNA of the CDR3: TGTGCCACCAGCAGAGACACCGTAGGTAGCGTATACAATGAGCAGTTCTTC.

The V gene is TRBV11-2, the J gene TRBJ2-5; D is undetermined. Deletions cut 0 bases from V and 14 bases from J, with 16 bases between. The CDR3 is 13 residues long. Germline V gene lookup returns CDR1 SGHAT and CDR2 FQNNGV. CDR3: CASSLEGRLPPYF. The CDR3 DNA follows: TGTGCCAGCAGCTTAGAGGGTAGACTGCCCCCATACTTC.

CDR3 sequence (DNA): TGTGCCAGCAGTTTCGGGACAGGGGGTGACACTGAAGCTTTCTTT. Translating gives CASSFGTGGDTEAFF. J is TRBJ1-1 and V is TRBV6-2 or TRBV6-3; 11 nucleotides align to TRBD1. CDR1 and CDR2 (germline): MNHEY, SVGEGT. Germline trimming cut 4 bases from V and 3 bases from J; bases unmatched to any gene: 4. The CDR3 is 15 residues long.

The V gene is TRBV24-1, the J gene TRBJ2-1; 10 bases match TRBD1. J was trimmed by 9 bases and V by 0 bases; bases with no gene match: 7. The germline CDR1 and CDR2 sequences are KGHDR and SFDVKD. The CDR3 extends over 16 amino acids. CDR3 residues: CATSDLRTGGIGEQFF. As DNA, the CDR3 is TGTGCCACCAGTGATTTGAGGACAGGGGGAATTGGTGAGCAGTTCTTC.

The chain employs TRBV28 and TRBJ2-5, with TRBD1 identical over 9 bases. The CDR3 spans 15 residues. With 6 bases clipped from V and 7 bases from J, the junction kept 12 bases outside the gene matches. Germline V gives CDR1 MDHEN, CDR2 SYDVKM. The CDR3 DNA is TGTGCCAGCAGGGGACAGGGATTGGGTATAGCGACCCAGTACTTC. Amino acids: CASRGQGLGIATQYF.

V gene TRBV27 combines with J gene TRBJ2-7, with 8 bases fitting TRBD1. V gave up 5 bases and J gave up 7 bases; unmatched junction bases: 10. CDR3 length: 14 amino acids. The germline V gene has CDR1 MNHEY and CDR2 SMNVEV (reference sequence). The CDR3 here is CASSLGQGSLEQYF. CDR3 nucleotides: TGTGCCAGCAGTCTCGGACAGGGCTCCCTGGAGCAGTACTTC.